This record concerns one T cell receptor (beta chain) sequence. The antigen is undetermined. PCR was performed using 60 Vbeta and 13 Jbeta primers. Profiling relied on immunoSEQ multiplex PCR, and the TCRdb table lists in-frame clones only, not all of them. The sample consists of approximately 130,000 clones, more than 70% of them appearing once. The germline V gene encodes CDR1 MNHEY and CDR2 SVGAGI. CDR3 size: 15 residues. V trimming: 5 bases; J trimming: 6 bases; junction bases outside the gene matches: 11. The data were taken from a study of cytomegalovirus exposure and HLA in healthy donors. Overall study findings and caveats: For cytomegalovirus status, the classifier reportedly gave diagnoses with high specificity and sensitivity.

The clonotype originates from a man in his fifties in good health and CMV-seropositive. Material for sequencing was PBMCs. The chain has TRBV6-5 and TRBJ2-3, with TRBD1 matching over 7 bases. DNA of the CDR3: TGTGCCAGCAGTAAATATCCGGGACAGAGCGATACGCAGTATTTT. This gives the protein CASSKYPGQSDTQYF.